The 25 T cell receptor beta chains given below trace back to one sample, sequenced in a study of T cell responses to AZD1222 COVID-19 vaccine. Using immunoSEQ multiplex PCR, the repertoire was profiled, and TCRdb retains in-frame clones only, with some absent. The sample holds 120,000 or so clones; about 89% are singletons and the top ten take around 30%. The source material was peripheral blood, sampled on day 0 of AZD1222 vaccination. The receptors were gathered from an adult in good health.

A note on this clone: Other DNA sequences within the sample encode an identical CDR3. This chain joins TRBV12-3 or TRBV12-4 and TRBJ2-5; D tentatively reads TRBD1 or TRBD2 (5 bases each). With 3 bases removed from V and 2 bases from J, the gap between germline ends came to 7 bases. The CDR3 consists of 13 residues. CDR3 sequence: CASSFWGQETQYF. For the CDR3, the DNA is TGTGCCAGCAGTTTTTGGGGGCAAGAGACCCAGTACTTC.

This clone was seen only once. This chain connects TRBV10-3 to TRBJ1-5; 7 bases align to TRBD1. Germline CDR1 is ENHRY and CDR2 is SYGVKD. This CDR3 spans 14 amino acids. V lost 4 bases to trimming and J lost 6 bases; unmatched junction nucleotides: 6. The DNA of the CDR3 is TGTGCCATCAGTGGGGAGGGGGCGATTCAGCCCCAGCATTTT. Its translation: CAISGEGAIQPQHF.

The chain combines TRBV2 with TRBJ2-1; D ambiguous. CDR1 SNHLY and CDR2 FYNNEI come from the germline V gene. Trimming took off 4 bases at V and 7 bases at J, with 8 bases between the two ends. The CDR3 spans 12 residues. The CDR3 sequence: CASSVMRNEQFF. The CDR3 bases are TGTGCCAGCAGTGTGATGAGGAATGAGCAGTTCTTC.

The chain is built from TRBV18 and TRBJ1-3; D gene ambiguous. Trimming shortened V by 0 bases and J by 3 bases, and 9 bases separated the two germline ends. Germline V gives CDR1 KGHSH, CDR2 LQKENI. There are 15 residues in the CDR3. CDR3 residues: CASSPPGVFGNTIYF. CDR3 DNA sequence: TGTGCCAGCTCACCACCGGGAGTTTTTGGAAACACCATATATTTT.

The rearrangement links TRBV18 to TRBJ1-1, with 8 bases lining up with TRBD1. Trimming took 3 bases from V and 1 from J; bases not matched to a gene: 1. The CDR3 covers 14 residues. Per germline, CDR1 KGHSH and CDR2 LQKENI. CDR3 nucleotide sequence: TGTGCCAGCTCACCTGGACAGGGGAACACTGAAGCTTTCTTT. Translated: CASSPGQGNTEAFF. Full variable domain (missing parts from reference TRBV18 and TRBJ1-1): NAGVMQNPRHLVRRRGQEARLRCSPMKGHSHVYWYRQLPEEGLKFMVYLQKENIIDESGMPKERFSAEFPKEGPSILRIQQVVRGDSAAYFCASSPGQGNTEAFFGQGTRLTVV.

This clone was counted once. The rearrangement uses TRBV3-1 (or the pseudogene TRBV3-2) and TRBJ1-1; no firm D call. V lost 1 base to trimming and J lost 1 base, with 7 bases between them. Germline CDR1 is LGHDT and CDR2 is YNNKEL (reference sequence). The length of the CDR3 is 14 residues. Here the CDR3 reads CASSQGLKNTEAFF. CDR3 bases: TGTGCCAGCAGCCAAGGTCTTAAGAACACTGAAGCTTTCTTT.

The V and J genes are TRBV18 and TRBJ2-1; 8 bases fit TRBD1. The V segment lost 2 bases and the J segment 7 bases; nucleotides outside the gene matches: 10. This CDR3 comprises 16 residues. Germline CDR1 and CDR2: KGHSH and LQKENI. CDR3 DNA sequence: TGTGCCAGCTCACCATCCCTTGTTCAGGGGGCGAATGAGCAGTTCTTC. Amino acids: CASSPSLVQGANEQFF.

CDR3 loop: CASSIDQGAGRQFF. CDR3 bases: TGTGCCAGTAGTATAGATCAGGGTGCGGGTAGGCAGTTCTTC. The chain recombines TRBV19 with TRBJ2-1; D may match TRBD1 or TRBD2 (5 bases each). Deletions cut 0 bases from V and 12 bases from J, with 15 bases between. The CDR3 length is 14 residues. The germline V gene has CDR1 LNHDA and CDR2 SQIVND (reference sequence).

V and J are TRBV5-6 and TRBJ1-2; 7 nucleotides agree with TRBD1. V lost 2 bases to trimming and J lost 6 bases; unmatched junction nucleotides: 7. The CDR3 runs to 14 residues. Germline CDR1 SGHDT, CDR2 YYEEEE. In DNA, the CDR3 is TGTGCCAGCAGCTTCTACAGGGGTAAGAATGGCTACACCTTC. Protein: CASSFYRGKNGYTF.

The V gene is TRBV6-5, the J gene TRBJ2-1; D possibly uses TRBD1 or TRBD2 (7 bases each). This CDR3 is 12 amino acids long. With 2 bases removed from V and 12 bases from J, the gap between germline ends came to 11 bases. The germline V gene encodes CDR1 MNHEY and CDR2 SVGAGI. For the CDR3, the DNA is TGTGCCAGCAGTTACCAGGGGGAGGGGCAGTTCTTC. It specifies CASSYQGEGQFF.

V usage is TRBV20-1 and J usage is TRBJ2-7; no firm D call. The CDR3 has 13 amino acids. From germline, CDR1 is DFQATT and CDR2 SNEGSKA (reference sequence). Trimming took off 3 bases at V and 0 bases at J, with 9 bases between the two ends. DNA for the CDR3: TGCAGTGCTAGTCCCAGTAGCTCCTACGAGCAGTACTTC. It translates to CSASPSSSYEQYF.

This chain uses TRBV27 with TRBJ2-7; D perhaps matches TRBD1 (6 bases). The germline V and J ends were trimmed by 7 bases and 4 bases, with 8 bases remaining between them. The CDR3 contains 11 residues. Germline V gives CDR1 MNHEY, CDR2 SMNVEV (reference sequence). The CDR3 DNA follows: TGTGCCAGCAAACAGGGATACGAGCAGTACTTC. Encoded protein: CASKQGYEQYF.

The chain joins TRBV7-2 to TRBJ2-5, with 12 bases identical to TRBD2. The germline CDR1 and CDR2 sequences are SGHTA and FQGNSA. The CDR3 runs 18 residues. The V and J ends lost 4 bases and 1 base, in that order; junction bases with no gene match: 10. The CDR3 spells CASSWGRLAGETQETQYF. CDR3 nucleotide sequence: TGTGCCAGCAGCTGGGGCCGACTAGCGGGGGAGACCCAAGAGACCCAGTACTTC.

The J gene is TRBJ1-5, the V gene TRBV6-6, with 7 bases identical to TRBD1. There are 14 residues in the CDR3. Germline CDR1 MNHNY, CDR2 SVGAGI (reference sequence). With 3 bases clipped from V and 4 bases from J, the junction kept 3 bases outside the gene matches. The CDR3 nucleotides are TGTGCCAGCAGTTATGAGGGGGCGAATCAGCCCCAGCATTTT. This codes for CASSYEGANQPQHF.

The J gene is TRBJ1-2, the V gene TRBV5-1; D gene uncertain. The germline V gene encodes CDR1 SGHRS and CDR2 YFSETQ. The germline V and J ends were trimmed by 3 bases and 8 bases, with 17 bases remaining between them. This CDR3 region has 14 residues. The CDR3 loop is CASSSPGFERGYTF. DNA of the CDR3: TGCGCCAGCAGCTCGCCGGGCTTCGAAAGGGGCTACACCTTC.

This sequence joins TRBV6-5 and TRBJ2-7, with 8 positions matching TRBD2. V lost 5 bases and J lost 2; bases outside the gene matches: 2. This CDR3 region has 13 residues. Per the germline V gene, CDR1 is MNHEY and CDR2 is SVGAGI. The CDR3 is CASSRAGAYEQYF. CDR3 DNA: TGTGCCAGCAGTCGAGCGGGAGCCTACGAGCAGTACTTC.

This chain connects TRBV6-5 to TRBJ2-3, with D maybe TRBD2 (5 bases). Germline V gene data show CDR1 as MNHEY and CDR2 as SVGAGI. The CDR3 length is 12 residues. Trimming pared 10 bases from V and 0 bases from J, leaving 8 bases between. Written as DNA, the CDR3 is TGTGCCACCCGGGGTAGCACAGATACGCAGTATTTT. Translating gives CATRGSTDTQYF.

The chain employs TRBV2 and TRBJ2-2; possibly TRBD1 for D (5 bases). The CDR3 contains 15 residues. Between the trimmed V and J ends, which lost 3 bases and 2 bases, there was a span of 10 bases. Germline CDR1 and CDR2: SNHLY and FYNNEI. The CDR3 is CASSDGQGNTGELFF. CDR3 DNA sequence: TGTGCCAGCAGTGATGGGCAGGGCAACACCGGGGAGCTGTTTTTT.

This chain connects TRBV21-1 to TRBJ1-3. TRBV21-1 is flagged as a pseudogene. The CDR3 sequence is 17 residues long. Here the CDR3 reads CASSKVGQQDSGNTIYF. The CDR3 coding sequence is TGTGCCAGCAGCAAAGTCGGTCAGCAAGACTCTGGAAACACCATATATTTT.

This chain uses TRBV27 with TRBJ2-7; TRBD2 aligns across 9 bases. Germline V gene sequence: CDR1 MNHEY, CDR2 SMNVEV (reference sequence). J was trimmed by 2 bases and V by 4 bases; bases with no gene match: 9. This CDR3 region has 16 residues. The CDR3 region has the DNA TGTGCCAGCAGTTCCACTCGGACTAGCGTGACCTACGAGCAGTACTTC. Protein: CASSSTRTSVTYEQYF.

The gene calls are TRBV6-1 and TRBJ1-1; no reliable D call. This CDR3 contains 13 residues. V shed 2 bases and J shed 1 base, with 5 bases lying between them. Per the germline V gene, CDR1 is MNHNS and CDR2 is SASEGT. The CDR3 coding sequence is TGTGCCAGCAGTGAATACCCGAACACTGAAGCTTTCTTT. This translates into CASSEYPNTEAFF.

This clone has just a few counts. The genes are TRBV4-3 and TRBJ1-1; D call uncertain. The CDR3 covers 16 residues. V was pared by 1 base and J by 0 bases, with 12 bases between. CDR1 LGHNA and CDR2 YSLEER come from the germline V gene. The CDR3 DNA is TGCGCCAGCAGCCAAGGACCGGGAGCCTTGAACACTGAAGCTTTCTTT. This gives the protein CASSQGPGALNTEAFF.

The chain couples TRBV5-1 to TRBJ1-5; the match to TRBD1 covers 9 bases. The CDR3 extends over 14 amino acids. CDR1 is SGHRS, CDR2 YFSETQ, per germline. V dropped 2 bases and J dropped 6; count of bases not matched to a gene: 3. CDR3 sequence: CASSFGTGIQPQHF. The CDR3 nucleotides are TGCGCCAGCAGCTTTGGGACAGGGATTCAGCCCCAGCATTTT.

V usage is TRBV29-1 and J usage is TRBJ1-1; possible D gene TRBD1, 6 bases. CDR3 length: 12 residues. The ends were cut back, 6 bases at V and 4 bases at J, with 12 bases in the middle. CDR1 is SQVTM and CDR2 is ANQGSEA in the germline V gene. CDR3 nucleotides: TGCAGCGTGGACAGTCTAATCACTGAAGCTTTCTTT. Amino acid sequence: CSVDSLITEAFF.

The chain recombines TRBV5-1 with TRBJ2-2; maybe TRBD1 (5 bases). CDR3 length: 15 amino acids. CDR1 is SGHRS, CDR2 YFSETQ, per germline. The germline V and J ends were trimmed by 6 bases and 3 bases, with 15 bases remaining between them. CDR3 loop: CASTPVPGYTGELFF. DNA for the CDR3: TGCGCCAGCACCCCTGTCCCAGGGTACACCGGGGAGCTGTTTTTT.